This paragraph covers one T cell receptor beta chain sequence. Its specificity is unknown. A sample-barcoded 5' primer and a J-beta primer mix were used in a second PCR of about 6 to 11 cycles. TCRdb redid the calling of the 5' RACE reads with MiXCR, one entry per CDR3 protein. The repertoire holds about 1.5 million distinct CDR3 sequences, with about 45% as singletons. This record comes from a study of blood T cells in healthy people across ages. Regarding the study as a whole: Underestimates were what the diversity estimates from one million T cells were considered to be.

With 1 base removed from V and 0 bases from J, the gap between germline ends came to 9 bases. The CDR3 has 15 residues. CDR1 MGHRA and CDR2 YSYEKL come from the germline V gene. The study isolated at least 7 million PBMCs from each sample. This TCR derives from a woman aged 18-29 years in good health. The sample comprised blood. The chain recombines TRBV4-1 with TRBJ1-1; D gene ambiguous. The CDR3 DNA follows: TGCGCCAGCAGCCAAGTTGGGTCGGTGAACACTGAAGCTTTCTTT. Translation: CASSQVGSVNTEAFF.